The present T cell receptor beta chain was sequenced within a study of technical replicates of blood from a handful of donors. TCRdb keeps only in-frame clones here, not all; method: immunoSEQ multiplex PCR. The sample yields 65,000 to 95,000 clones, 95% to 98% seen once. Germline CDR1 is ENHRY and CDR2 is SYGVKD. The CDR3 runs 17 residues. V was clipped by 3 bases and J by 2 bases; unmatched bases: 7. This clonotype was obtained from a human donor in good health. This chain connects TRBV10-3 to TRBJ2-2; 9 bases fit TRBD1. The material sequenced was T cells isolated from PBMCs. As DNA, the CDR3 is TGTGCCATCAGTGAAGGGACAGGGATCGGAAACACCGGGGAGCTGTTTTTT. Translation gives CAISEGTGIGNTGELFF.